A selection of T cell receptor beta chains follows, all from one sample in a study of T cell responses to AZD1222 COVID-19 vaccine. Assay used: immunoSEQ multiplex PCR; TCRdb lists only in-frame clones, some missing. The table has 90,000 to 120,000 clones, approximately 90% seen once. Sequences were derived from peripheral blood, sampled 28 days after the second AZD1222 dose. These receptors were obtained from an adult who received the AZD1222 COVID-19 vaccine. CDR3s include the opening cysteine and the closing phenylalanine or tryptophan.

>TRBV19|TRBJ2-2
CASSWARTGETGELFF
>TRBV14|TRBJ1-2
CASRKQGSPNYGYTF
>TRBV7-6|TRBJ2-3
CASSPISGTGFTDTQYF
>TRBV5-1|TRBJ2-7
CASSLAVGQGYEQYF
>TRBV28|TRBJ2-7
CASTGGYEQYF
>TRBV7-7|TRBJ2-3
CASSPLGGLSTDTQYF
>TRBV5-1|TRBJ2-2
CASRGIQGGTGELFF
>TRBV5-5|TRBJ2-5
CASSLDRLYQETQYF
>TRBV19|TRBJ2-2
CASSPRGGTAPDGELFF
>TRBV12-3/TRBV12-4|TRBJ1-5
CASSRNRNQPQHF
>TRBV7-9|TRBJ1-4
CASSPRTGANEKLFF
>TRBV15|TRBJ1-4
CATSGDRDRNEKLFF
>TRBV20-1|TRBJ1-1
CSAQDREAFF
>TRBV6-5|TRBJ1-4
CASSLGYGDSEKLFF
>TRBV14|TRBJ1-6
CASSQWVTAYNSPLHF
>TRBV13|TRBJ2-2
CASSGGLDGGELFF
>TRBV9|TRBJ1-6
CASSVGGGGSGNNSPLHF
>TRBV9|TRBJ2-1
CASSGRGLYNEQFF
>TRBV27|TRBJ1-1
CASSFGQGRGAFF
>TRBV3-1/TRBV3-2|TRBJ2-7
CASSQDLLAGGPYEQYF
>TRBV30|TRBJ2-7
CAWFGTGFYEQYF
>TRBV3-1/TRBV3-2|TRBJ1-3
CASSQDEGGRKTSGNTIYF
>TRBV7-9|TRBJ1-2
CASSPRTGTGYGYTF
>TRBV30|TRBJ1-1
CAWSAKTGANTEAFF
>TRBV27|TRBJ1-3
CASSWRRGYSGNTIYF
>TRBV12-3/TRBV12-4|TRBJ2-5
CASSVRWSETQYF
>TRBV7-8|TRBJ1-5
CASSYQTGYSNQPQHF
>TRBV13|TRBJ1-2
CASSPRTGWVYGYTF
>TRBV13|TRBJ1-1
CASSSDLLNTEAFF
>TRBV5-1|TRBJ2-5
CASTPGARETQYF
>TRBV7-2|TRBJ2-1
CASSLGQSNEQFF
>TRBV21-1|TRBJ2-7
CASSKDRGAREQYF
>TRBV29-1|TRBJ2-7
CSVVRDSTYEQYF
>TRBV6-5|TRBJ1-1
CASSFQETEAFF
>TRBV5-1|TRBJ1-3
CASSLAPNWGQVGNTIYF